Shown below are 27 T cell receptor beta chains from a single sample sequenced in a study of beta chain features in type 1 diabetes (dated by TCRdb to the late 2010s). Libraries were made using the immunoSEQ multiplex PCR assay. The High Capacity cDNA Reverse Transcription Kit was used to reverse transcribe all of the isolated RNA, meaning that expressed TCRB transcripts were what got sequenced. The clones in this table, taken by TCRdb from immuneACCESS, are in-frame only. Not every clone is retained; where verified, under half of the shortfall comes from an unresolved V gene, and the cause of the rest is unknown. Present in this sample are roughly 140,000 clones, 6% to 7.5% of which were seen just once. The ten largest make up roughly 1.4% of the sample. Source material: central memory CD4+ T cells from blood. The receptors were sampled from a woman in her 30s in good health.

The genes are TRBV5-1 and TRBJ2-4, with 13 nucleotides matching TRBD2. The CDR3 totals 14 residues. Germline V gene lookup returns CDR1 SGHRS and CDR2 YFSETQ. V shed 2 bases and J 9 bases; nucleotides not matched to a gene: 2. The CDR3 DNA follows: TGCGCCAGCAGCTTAACTAGCGGGGGGGGCATTCAGTACTTC. Amino acids: CASSLTSGGGIQYF.

This chain connects TRBV28 to TRBJ2-1; 7 bases match TRBD2. Germline lookup yields CDR1 MDHEN and CDR2 SYDVKM. The CDR3 length is 15 residues. The V segment lost 7 bases and the J segment 5 bases; nucleotides outside the gene matches: 11. This CDR3 is CASTLTGTNNNEQFF. CDR3 DNA: TGTGCCAGCACTTTGACCGGGACTAACAACAATGAGCAGTTCTTC.

This clone was counted only a few times. V gene TRBV7-3 combines with J gene TRBJ2-7; 7 bases are a match to TRBD1. CDR3 length: 15 amino acids. The V gene end was trimmed by 5 bases and the J gene end by 0 bases; junction bases not matched to a gene: 7. Per germline, CDR1 SGHTA and CDR2 FQGTGA. CDR3 bases: TGTGCCAGCAGCCCCTCCGGGACAGACTCCTACGAGCAGTACTTC. This translates into CASSPSGTDSYEQYF.

The rearrangement joins TRBV10-1 to TRBJ1-1; no clear D. V lost 3 bases and J lost 5, with 13 bases in between. The CDR3 is 14 residues long. The germline V gene encodes CDR1 WNHNN and CDR2 SYGVQD (reference sequence). In nucleotides, the CDR3 is TGCGCCAGCAGTGACTTACTAGGTGATACTGAAGCTTTCTTT. Translated: CASSDLLGDTEAFF.

This clone was observed a few times. The V call is TRBV2, the J call TRBJ2-3, with 12 nucleotides matching TRBD2. V trimming: 10 bases; J trimming: 2 bases; junction bases outside the gene matches: 4. Germline V gives CDR1 SNHLY, CDR2 FYNNEI. The CDR3 has 14 residues. CDR3 loop: CATGLAGITDTQYF. The CDR3 DNA follows: TGTGCCACCGGACTAGCGGGGATCACAGATACGCAGTATTTT. The full variable domain, with the rest looked up from reference TRBV2 and TRBJ2-3, is EPEVTQTPSHQVTQMGQEVILRCVPISNHLYFYWYRQILGQKVEFLVSFYNNEISEKSEIFDDQFSVERPDGSNFTLKIRSTKLEDSAMYFCATGLAGITDTQYFGPGTRLTVL.

This clone came up many times. The chain couples TRBV28 to TRBJ2-7, with 7 nucleotides matching TRBD1. This CDR3 is built from 16 residues. CDR1 is MDHEN and CDR2 is SYDVKM in the germline V gene. The V segment lost 7 bases and the J segment 4 bases; nucleotides outside the gene matches: 16. The CDR3 DNA sequence: TGTGCCAGCATAAGACAGGGTTCGGAGCAGGGTTACGAGCAGTACTTC. It is translated as CASIRQGSEQGYEQYF. Supplemented by reference TRBV28 and TRBJ2-7, the full variable domain reads DVKVTQSSRYLVKRTGEKVFLECVQDMDHENMFWYRQDPGLGLRLIYFSYDVKMKEKGDIPEGYSVSREKKERFSLILESASTNQTSMYLCASIRQGSEQGYEQYFGPGTRLTVT.

This clone came up a few times. This chain uses TRBV7-2 with TRBJ1-1; D unresolved. The CDR3 runs 14 residues. The germline V gene encodes CDR1 SGHTA and CDR2 FQGNSA. V shed 5 bases and J shed 11 bases, with 21 bases lying between them. Here the CDR3 DNA reads TGTGCCAGCAGCGTCGGGAGGTCGAAGAATAGGGCTTTCTTT. Translated: CASSVGRSKNRAFF.

The table lists this clone with a few counts. This chain joins TRBV11-2 and TRBJ2-2, with 8 bases identical to TRBD1. Germline V lookup: CDR1 SGHAT, CDR2 FQNNGV. CDR3 length: 17 residues. V lost 5 bases, J lost 6 bases, and 14 bases stayed unmatched. CDR3 sequence: CASSTPGGGVIAGELFF. CDR3 DNA sequence: TGTGCCAGCAGCACCCCAGGGGGCGGGGTGATCGCCGGGGAGCTGTTTTTT.

In this sample, this clone turned up a few times. The genes are TRBV4-3 and TRBJ2-5; possibly TRBD2 for D (6 bases). The V end was cut by 0 bases, the J end by 6 bases, with 8 bases between. The CDR3 consists of 13 residues. The germline V gene has CDR1 LGHNA and CDR2 YSLEER. The CDR3 is CASSQDAGKTQYF. CDR3 sequence (DNA): TGCGCCAGCAGCCAAGACGCGGGAAAGACCCAGTACTTC.

The chain carries TRBV5-1 and TRBJ2-6; D ambiguous. The CDR3 runs 16 residues. Trimming pared 0 bases from V and 4 bases from J, leaving 11 bases between. Germline loops: CDR1 SGHRS, CDR2 YFSETQ. The CDR3 DNA reads as TGCGCCAGCAGCTTGGACGTGGTCGCGGGGGCCAACGTCCTGACTTTC. It specifies CASSLDVVAGANVLTF.

The chain recombines TRBV27 with TRBJ1-2, with D possibly TRBD1 on 6 matching bases. The CDR3 sequence is 15 residues long. The ends were cut back, 4 bases at V and 4 bases at J, with 16 bases in the middle. Germline CDR1 and CDR2: MNHEY and SMNVEV (reference sequence). The CDR3: CASSSIQGNFYGYTF. The CDR3 coding sequence is TGTGCCAGCAGTTCCATACAGGGAAATTTCTATGGCTACACCTTC.

There are a few counts of this clone. The V gene is TRBV7-9, the J gene TRBJ1-5; 8 bases are a match to TRBD1. Germline V CDR1 and CDR2: SEHNR, FQNEAQ (reference sequence). V lost 4 bases and J lost 11; bases outside the gene matches: 10. This CDR3 region has 14 residues. In nucleotides, the CDR3 is TGTGCCAGCAGCTCCGGGACAGGACAACAGGCCCAGCATTTT. Amino acid sequence: CASSSGTGQQAQHF.

The chain recombines TRBV6-4 with TRBJ1-1; 9 nucleotides align to TRBD1. The germline V gene encodes CDR1 MRHNA and CDR2 SNTAGT. CDR3 length: 18 amino acids. After removal of 2 bases from V and 5 bases from J, the junction contained 15 bases not matched to a gene. The CDR3 spells CASSDDSVNRGRGTEAFF. Written as DNA, the CDR3 is TGTGCCAGCAGTGACGATTCCGTAAACAGGGGGCGCGGGACTGAAGCTTTCTTT.

This clone was seen only a few times. The rearrangement joins TRBV2 to TRBJ2-1, with 10 bases lining up with TRBD2. The CDR3 length is 13 residues. J was trimmed by 10 bases and V by 7 bases; bases with no gene match: 7. Per germline, CDR1 SNHLY and CDR2 FYNNEI. CDR3 bases: TGTGCCAGCAAAGCTAGCGGGAGCGGGGAGCAGTTCTTC. Translated, it gives CASKASGSGEQFF.

This clone appeared a few times. This rearrangement joins TRBV2 to TRBJ2-2; the D gene is possibly TRBD1 (6 bases). The CDR3 spans 16 residues. CDR1 is SNHLY, CDR2 FYNNEI, per germline. V was clipped by 3 bases and J by 5 bases, with 16 bases between them. The CDR3 DNA reads TGTGCCAGCAGTGATCGCAGGGGAAGGTGGACCGGGGAGCTGTTTTTT. As protein: CASSDRRGRWTGELFF.

This chain connects TRBV5-1 to TRBJ2-5, with 7 bases aligning to TRBD1. V was clipped by 4 bases and J by 4 bases; unmatched bases: 13. The CDR3 is 16 amino acids. Per germline, CDR1 SGHRS and CDR2 YFSETQ. CDR3 in DNA: TGCGCCAGCAGCCTTAGACAGGGATCGGTGGGAGAGACCCAGTACTTC. It codes for CASSLRQGSVGETQYF.

A note on this clone: This may be a read error, as it is one base from a much larger clone. The V gene is TRBV7-9, the J gene TRBJ2-5, with 11 bases matching TRBD2. V trimming: 2 bases; J trimming: 4 bases; junction bases outside the gene matches: 3. This CDR3 has 15 residues. The germline CDR1 and CDR2 sequences are SEHNR and FQNEAQ (reference sequence). The CDR3 bases are TGTGCCAGCAGCTTAACCCTAGCGGGAGGAGAGACCCAGTACTTC. This sequence encodes CASSLTLAGGETQYF.

This clone was counted only a few times. This sequence joins TRBV28 and TRBJ2-3; tentatively, D is TRBD1 (6 bases). CDR3 size: 16 residues. V lost 4 bases, J lost 1 base, and 15 bases lay in between. Germline CDR1 is MDHEN and CDR2 is SYDVKM. CDR3 sequence: CASSSRGADRTDTQYF. In DNA form, the CDR3 reads TGTGCCAGCAGTTCCAGGGGAGCGGACCGCACAGATACGCAGTATTTT.

V and J are TRBV19 and TRBJ2-2; 13 bases match TRBD2. This CDR3 spans 16 amino acids. Germline loops: CDR1 LNHDA, CDR2 SQIVND (reference sequence). The ends lost 7 bases at V and 6 bases at J; junction bases unmatched: 8. For the CDR3, the DNA is TGTGCCAGTACCACTCCGGGACTAGCGGGATCCGGGGAGCTGTTTTTT. Amino acids: CASTTPGLAGSGELFF.

This clone has at least ten counts. V usage is TRBV11-2 and J usage is TRBJ2-7; TRBD2 matches 11 bases. CDR3 length: 12 amino acids. Germline CDR1 reads SGHAT; CDR2 reads FQNNGV. V gave up 5 bases and J gave up 9 bases; unmatched junction bases: 3. CDR3 loop: CASSLAGGGQYF. CDR3 nucleotide sequence: TGTGCCAGCAGCCTAGCGGGAGGAGGGCAGTACTTC.

The sample holds a few counts of this clone. The chain couples TRBV7-9 to TRBJ1-1; 8 bases match TRBD1. Germline V gene lookup returns CDR1 SEHNR and CDR2 FQNEAQ (reference sequence). Germline trimming cut 5 bases from V and 1 base from J; bases unmatched to any gene: 6. The CDR3 runs 15 residues. CDR3 residues: CASSASGTGNTEAFF. The CDR3 bases are TGTGCCAGCAGCGCTTCCGGGACAGGGAACACTGAAGCTTTCTTT.

This clone turned up a few times. The CDR3 spells CASSLARGPYGYTF. The CDR3 DNA reads TGTGCCAGCAGCTTAGCTAGGGGGCCCTATGGCTACACCTTC. This sequence joins TRBV7-9 and TRBJ1-2; 7 positions match TRBD1. Germline V gives CDR1 SEHNR, CDR2 FQNEAQ (reference sequence). Unmatched junction bases numbered 2, after V lost 0 bases and J lost 4 bases. This CDR3 is 14 amino acids long.

The chain joins TRBV9 to TRBJ2-3; D not certain. This CDR3 is 13 amino acids long. V lost 2 bases and J lost 4, with 8 bases in between. Germline V gene sequence: CDR1 SGDLS, CDR2 YYNGEE. CDR3 sequence reads: CASSVIYPDTQYF. DNA for the CDR3: TGTGCCAGCAGCGTCATCTATCCAGATACGCAGTATTTT.

The V and J genes are TRBV15 and TRBJ1-5; D is perhaps TRBD1 (5 bases). The CDR3 totals 16 residues. In germline, CDR1 is LNHNV, CDR2 YYDKDF (reference sequence). Trimming took 5 bases from V and 2 from J, leaving 16 bases between them. The CDR3 coding sequence is TGTGCCACCAGCCCACGTGGATCGGGGGGCAATCAGCCCCAGCATTTT. Its protein product is CATSPRGSGGNQPQHF. The whole variable domain, remainder taken from reference TRBV15 and TRBJ1-5, is DAMVIQNPRYQVTQFGKPVTLSCSQTLNHNVMYWYQQKSSQAPKLLFHYYDKDFNNEADTPDNFQSRRPNTSFCFLDIRSPGLGDTAMYLCATSPRGSGGNQPQHFGDGTRLSIL.

This clone showed up just a few times. The chain employs TRBV28 and TRBJ2-7; 7 bases agree with TRBD2. Looked up from germline, CDR1 is MDHEN and CDR2 is SYDVKM. The junction had 10 bases not matched to a gene; V was cut back by 2 bases and J by 6 bases. This CDR3 has 15 residues. The CDR3 reads CASSLGGSNQAEQYF. The CDR3 DNA is TGTGCCAGCAGTTTAGGCGGGAGTAATCAGGCCGAGCAGTACTTC.

The chain couples TRBV30 to TRBJ1-5; D remains unclear. Germline CDR1 and CDR2: GTSNPN and SVGIG (reference sequence). Trimming stripped 2 bases from V and 6 bases from J, with 17 bases between. The CDR3 totals 15 residues. The chain's CDR3 is CAWSRPGVQSQPQHF. The CDR3 nucleotides read TGTGCCTGGAGTAGACCCGGGGTACAGAGTCAGCCCCAGCATTTT. The whole variable domain, remainder taken from reference TRBV30 and TRBJ1-5, is SQTIHQWPATLVQPVGSPLSLECTVEGTSNPNLYWYRQAAGRGLQLLFYSVGIGQISSEVPQNLSASRPQDRQFILSSKKLLLSDSGFYLCAWSRPGVQSQPQHFGDGTRLSIL.

This clone was seen only once. The chain recombines TRBV5-6 with TRBJ2-5, with D possibly matching TRBD1 (7 bases). The end of the DNA aligns better with TRBJ2-7, so the J call may be wrong. CDR3 length: 13 residues. Germline values: CDR1 SGHDT, CDR2 YYEEEE. The CDR3 sequence is CASNPGGLYEQYF. DNA for the CDR3: TGTGCCAGCAACCCAGGGGGACTCTACGAGCAGTACTTC.